What follows are 28 T cell receptor beta chains derived from one specimen sequenced in a study of T cell clonality in common variable immunodeficiency. Assay used: immunoSEQ multiplex PCR; TCRdb lists only in-frame clones, some missing. The sample has some 16,000 clones, none seen only once. Study-level results: Fewer deletions and N-nucleotide insertions were reportedly seen in common variable immunodeficiency TCR beta sequences.

Antigen specificity for these receptors is unknown. The sample comprised peripheral blood mononuclear cells. The receptor source for this set is a human donor with common variable immunodeficiency.

On this clone itself: The sequenced fragment ends 3 residues before the CDR3 boundary, so the rest is inferred from the germline J gene. This chain links TRBV10-2 with TRBJ2-1; 9 bases align to TRBD2. Trimming cost V 4 bases and J 8 bases; bases outside gene matches: 9. Germline lookup yields CDR1 WSHSY and CDR2 SAAADI. The CDR3 extends over 15 amino acids. The CDR3 bases that were read are TGCGCCAGCAGTGTTTTAGCGGGGGTTGTCGATGAG. As protein: CASSVLAGVVDE. The entire CDR3 protein is CASSVLAGVVDEQFF.

This clone was detected many times. Sequencing ends 3 residues short of the CDR3 end; the germline J gene provides the rest. The V gene is TRBV20-1, the J gene TRBJ2-7, with D possibly TRBD1 on 8 matching bases. The CDR3 runs to 16 residues. V was cut by 6 bases and J by 3 bases, with 24 bases left in between. Germline V lookup: CDR1 DFQATT, CDR2 SNEGSKA (reference sequence). Here the CDR3 reads CSAAGVTGGVYYEQYF. The covered CDR3 bases are TGCAGTGCAGCAGGGGTAACAGGGGGGGTTTACTACGAG.

By share, this clone counts as medium-sized. The CDR3 end falls 3 residues outside the read, so it is completed with the germline J gene. This rearrangement joins TRBV19 to TRBJ1-5, with 7 bases fitting TRBD1. In germline, CDR1 is LNHDA, CDR2 SQIVND (reference sequence). V gave up 5 bases and J gave up 5 bases; unmatched junction bases: 9. The CDR3 is made up of 15 amino acids. This CDR3 reads CASSPTGTVDQPQHF. CDR3 DNA, as far as it was read: TGTGCCAGTAGTCCAACCGGGACAGTAGATCAGCCC.

This clone was found many times. The CDR3 end lies 3 residues beyond the end of the read and is filled in from the germline J gene. The chain uses TRBV5-1 and TRBJ1-2; TRBD1 might be the D (6 bases). Germline loops: CDR1 SGHRS, CDR2 YFSETQ. This CDR3 has 13 residues. CDR3 loop: CASSWGPTGGYTF. CDR3 DNA (partial): TGCGCCAGCAGCTGGGGGCCGACGGGGGGC.

Comment on this clone: From the germline J gene comes the end of the CDR3, since the read stops 3 residues before it. The chain combines TRBV7-6 with TRBJ1-6; D unresolved. CDR3 length: 14 residues. CDR1 and CDR2 (germline): SGHVS, FNYEAQ. V lost 2 bases to trimming and J lost 8 bases, with 10 bases between them. The CDR3: CASSLRGWDSPLHF. CDR3 DNA (partial): TGTGCCAGCAGCTTACGGGGTTGGGATTCACCC.

Concerning this clone: The read falls 3 residues short of the CDR3 end, and the missing part is taken from the germline J gene. The rearrangement links TRBV18 to TRBJ2-5; 9 nucleotides line up with TRBD1. After removal of 3 bases from V and 1 base from J, the junction contained 3 bases not matched to a gene. This CDR3 region has 15 residues. Germline CDR1 and CDR2: KGHSH and LQKENI. CDR3 DNA, as far as it was read: TGTGCCAGCTCACCCTCGACAGGGGGCCAAGAGACC. Protein product: CASSPSTGGQET. The whole CDR3 is CASSPSTGGQETQYF.

Comment on this clone: The read ends 3 residues shy of where the CDR3 ends; the end is completed using the germline J gene. This chain connects TRBV7-6 to TRBJ2-3; D gene unclear. With 1 base removed from V and 6 bases from J, the gap between germline ends came to 5 bases. In germline, CDR1 is SGHVS, CDR2 FNYEAQ. This CDR3 spans 12 amino acids. CDR3 bases read: TGTGCCAGCAGCTTAGGGCGGGATACG. It translates to CASSLGRDT. The entire CDR3 sequence reads CASSLGRDTQYF.

With regard to this clone: The read comes to an end 3 residues before the CDR3 does, leaving the germline J gene to fill in the end. The chain couples TRBV20-1 to TRBJ1-1; tentative D call: TRBD1 (5 bases). CDR1 DFQATT and CDR2 SNEGSKA come from the germline V gene (reference sequence). This CDR3 has 15 residues. The V end was cut by 5 bases, the J end by 2 bases, with 18 bases between. CDR3 DNA (partial): TGCAGTGCTGGCGTGGGGACTCGCCTTAACACTGAA. This translates into CSAGVGTRLNTE. The CDR3 reads in full as CSAGVGTRLNTEAFF.

This clone has more than one count but fewer than ten. The read terminates 3 residues before the CDR3 end, so the remaining end is supplied by the germline J gene. The J gene is TRBJ2-5, the V gene TRBV7-2, with D maybe TRBD1 (6 bases). Germline V lookup: CDR1 SGHTA, CDR2 FQGNSA. The germline V and J ends were trimmed by 1 base and 2 bases, with 11 bases remaining between them. This CDR3 comprises 15 residues. CDR3 bases read: TGTGCCAGCAGCTTAGGGGACACGAGACAAGAGACC. It translates to CASSLGDTRQET. The entire CDR3 protein reads CASSLGDTRQETQYF.

This clone was observed many times. The CDR3 end lies 3 residues beyond the end of the read and is filled in from the germline J gene. The chain joins TRBV19 to TRBJ1-5; TRBD1 might be the D (6 bases). V shed 5 bases and J shed 5 bases, with 16 bases lying between them. In germline, CDR1 is LNHDA, CDR2 SQIVND (reference sequence). CDR3 length: 15 residues. The DNA read from the CDR3 is TGTGCCAGTAGTCGAACCGGGACACCCGATCAGCCC. Its translation: CASSRTGTPDQP. The entire CDR3 protein is CASSRTGTPDQPQHF.

A remark on this clone: The read halts 3 residues ahead of the CDR3 end, with the missing end drawn from the germline J gene. The chain has TRBV30 and TRBJ2-3; D may be TRBD1 (6 bases). In germline, CDR1 is GTSNPN, CDR2 SVGIG (reference sequence). CDR3 length: 13 residues. Trimming removed 2 bases from V and 6 bases from J, with 12 bases in between. CDR3 residues: CAWSRGLGDTQYF. CDR3 bases read: TGTGCCTGGAGTAGGGGGTTGGGTGATACG.

This clone is judged medium-sized. Read data end 3 residues before the CDR3 end; the end is taken from the germline J gene. The rearrangement joins TRBV29-1 to TRBJ2-5, with 8 bases fitting TRBD2. V shed 5 bases, J shed 2 bases, and the junction held 4 bases outside the gene matches. CDR3 length equals 13 residues. Germline CDR1 is SQVTM and CDR2 is ANQGSEA. Incomplete CDR3 DNA: TGCAGCGTTCTAAGCGGGGGACAAGAGACC. Its translation is CSVLSGGQET. The entire CDR3 reads CSVLSGGQETQYF.

This clone was observed a few times. Read coverage stops 3 residues before the CDR3 terminus; the germline J gene supplies the remainder. The rearrangement joins TRBV2 to TRBJ1-5; tentative D call: TRBD1 (6 bases). Germline assignment: CDR1 SNHLY and CDR2 FYNNEI. CDR3 size: 13 residues. V lost 5 bases and J 2 bases, leaving 7 bases between the germline ends. The sequenced part of the CDR3 DNA is TGTGCCAGCAGTCGGACAGGCAATCAGCCC. As protein: CASSRTGNQP. The full CDR3 protein is CASSRTGNQPQHF.

This clone was seen ten or more times. The CDR3 end lies 3 residues beyond the end of the read and is filled in from the germline J gene. The chain uses TRBV5-4 and TRBJ2-7, with D maybe TRBD1 (5 bases). Trimming pared 0 bases from V and 6 bases from J, leaving 10 bases between. CDR3 length equals 13 residues. Germline V gene sequence: CDR1 SGHNT, CDR2 YYREEE (reference sequence). Here the CDR3 reads CASSLAVQGEQYF. The sequenced part of the CDR3 DNA is TGTGCCAGCAGCTTGGCCGTCCAGGGCGAG.

This clone was observed a handful of times. The read falls 3 residues short of the CDR3 end, and the missing part is taken from the germline J gene. The gene calls are TRBV6-2 or TRBV6-3 and TRBJ2-1, with 10 positions matching TRBD1. Germline V gene sequence: CDR1 MNHEY, CDR2 SVGEGT. The CDR3 sequence is 14 residues long. The V segment lost 8 bases and the J segment 7 bases; nucleotides outside the gene matches: 8. CDR3 bases read: TGTGCCAGCCGCGGGACAGGGGCGACAAATGAG. Its protein product is CASRGTGATNE. The whole CDR3 is CASRGTGATNEQFF.

This clone was detected many times. With the read ending 3 residues before the CDR3 end, the germline J gene is used to fill in that end. V gene TRBV5-8 combines with J gene TRBJ2-7; no clear D gene. V lost 4 bases, J lost 6 bases, and 14 bases lay in between. CDR3 length: 13 residues. Germline assignment: CDR1 SGHTS and CDR2 YDEGEE. The sequenced CDR3 bases are TGTGCCAGCAGCCTCCGTTTCGGTCTCGAG. This gives the protein CASSLRFGLE. The entire CDR3 protein reads CASSLRFGLEQYF.

This clone was detected only a few times. The CDR3 is cut off 3 residues early in the read; its end comes from the germline J gene. The rearrangement uses TRBV7-2 and TRBJ2-5; 8 bases match TRBD1. V lost 5 bases and J lost 1; bases outside the gene matches: 3. The CDR3 covers 14 residues. Germline V gene lookup returns CDR1 SGHTA and CDR2 FQGNSA. CDR3 bases read: TGTGCCAGCAGCCTCGACAGGGGCCAAGAGACC. Translating it yields CASSLDRGQET. In full, the CDR3 is CASSLDRGQETQYF. The whole variable domain, filled in from reference TRBV7-2 and TRBJ2-5, reads GAGVSQSPSNKVTEKGKDVELRCDPISGHTALYWYRQSLGQGLEFLIYFQGNSAPDKSGLPSDRFSAERTGGSVSTLTIQRTQQEDSAVYLCASSLDRGQETQYFGPGTRLLVL.

For this clone: The DNA ends 3 residues before the CDR3 does, and the rest of the CDR3 is filled in from the germline J gene. The gene calls are TRBV19 and TRBJ1-2, with D unclear. Germline V gives CDR1 LNHDA, CDR2 SQIVND (reference sequence). CDR3 length: 12 amino acids. CDR3 sequence: CASSFGLRGYTF. The DNA read from the CDR3 is TGTGCCAGTAGTTTCGGTCTCCGGGGC.

This clone was seen a few times. The read comes to an end 3 residues before the CDR3 does, leaving the germline J gene to fill in the end. The chain employs TRBV20-1 and TRBJ2-7; 12 nucleotides align to TRBD1. With 4 bases clipped from V and 5 bases from J, the junction kept 6 bases outside the gene matches. The CDR3 covers 14 residues. Germline V gene sequence: CDR1 DFQATT, CDR2 SNEGSKA (reference sequence). The CDR3 spells CSATPGQGAHEQYF. CDR3 DNA (partial): TGCAGTGCTACCCCGGGACAGGGGGCACACGAG.

Of note for this clone: The read comes to an end 3 residues before the CDR3 does, leaving the germline J gene to fill in the end. The gene calls are TRBV6-1 and TRBJ2-7; 8 bases are a match to TRBD2. Looked up from germline, CDR1 is MNHNS and CDR2 is SASEGT. V trimming: 0 bases; J trimming: 3 bases; junction bases outside the gene matches: 4. This CDR3 is 15 amino acids long. CDR3 DNA (partial): TGTGCCAGCAGTGAAGCGCTAGGGACTAGCTACGAG. It is translated as CASSEALGTSYE. In full, the CDR3 is CASSEALGTSYEQYF.

In regard to this clone: With the read ending 3 residues before the CDR3 end, the germline J gene is used to fill in that end. V and J are TRBV18 and TRBJ2-1, with TRBD2 identical over 9 bases. The CDR3 has 18 amino acids. Germline CDR1 is KGHSH and CDR2 is LQKENI. V shed 6 bases, J shed 2 bases, and the junction held 14 bases outside the gene matches. CDR3 DNA (partial): TGTGCCAGCTCCTCTCTGACTAGCGGATCGGGTGCCTACAATGAG. Its protein is CASSSLTSGSGAYNE. The CDR3 in its entirety is CASSSLTSGSGAYNEQFF.

A remark on this clone: The read finishes 3 residues shy of the CDR3 end, and the germline J gene is used to complete it. This chain links TRBV10-1 with TRBJ2-7; TRBD1 agrees at 8 bases. CDR3 size: 14 residues. V dropped 0 bases and J dropped 4; count of bases not matched to a gene: 2. From germline, CDR1 is WNHNN and CDR2 SYGVQD (reference sequence). The sequenced part of the CDR3 DNA is TGCGCCAGCAGTGAGTCCAGGGGGCGGTACGAG. Encoded protein: CASSESRGRYE. The full-length CDR3 reads as CASSESRGRYEQYF.

This clone turned up a few times. The read stops 3 residues short of the end of the CDR3; the missing end is completed from the germline J gene. J is TRBJ1-1 and V is TRBV7-3; D is undetermined. The CDR3 extends over 13 amino acids. The germline V and J ends were trimmed by 2 bases and 3 bases, with 7 bases remaining between them. Germline V gene sequence: CDR1 SGHTA, CDR2 FQGTGA. The sequenced CDR3 bases are TGTGCCAGCAGCTTAGAGGTTTACACTGAA. Protein: CASSLEVYTE. The full CDR3 sequence reads CASSLEVYTEAFF.

This clone qualifies as medium-sized (0.01 to 0.1%). Read sequence stops 3 residues before the CDR3 end, and the germline J gene provides the missing end. The chain uses TRBV20-1 and TRBJ1-1, with unresolved D. The germline gives CDR1 DFQATT, CDR2 SNEGSKA (reference sequence). Between the trimmed V and J ends, which lost 0 bases and 1 base, there was a span of 9 bases. This CDR3 region has 14 residues. CDR3 bases read: TGCAGTGCTAGAGACCTCACAGAGAACACTGAA. Its protein is CSARDLTENTE. The entire CDR3 protein reads CSARDLTENTEAFF.

By proportion, this clone is medium-sized. The CDR3 goes on 3 residues after the read ends, and that part is filled in from the germline J gene. The chain couples TRBV5-6 to TRBJ1-1; D remains ambiguous. Germline V gene sequence: CDR1 SGHDT, CDR2 YYEEEE. The CDR3 is 14 residues long. V lost 0 bases to trimming and J lost 7 bases, with 13 bases between them. The CDR3 is CASSLGGEVFEAFF. The CDR3 DNA, read in part, is TGTGCCAGCAGCTTGGGCGGGGAGGTCTTTGAA.

On this clone itself: The CDR3 extends 3 residues past the end of the read, so its final part is completed from the germline J gene. J is TRBJ1-1 and V is TRBV19, with 7 bases matching TRBD1. Germline CDR1 reads LNHDA; CDR2 reads SQIVND (reference sequence). The CDR3 is 13 amino acids. V lost 7 bases, J lost 2 bases, and 4 bases stayed unmatched. The CDR3 region is CASTQGRNTEAFF. The sequenced part of the CDR3 DNA is TGTGCCAGTACACAGGGGCGTAACACTGAA. The full variable domain, its missing parts supplied by reference TRBV19 and TRBJ1-1, is DGGITQSPKYLFRKEGQNVTLSCEQNLNHDAMYWYRQDPGQGLRLIYYSQIVNDFQKGDIAEGYSVSREKKESFPLTVTSAQKNPTAFYLCASTQGRNTEAFFGQGTRLTVV.

For this clone: The sequence runs out 3 residues before the end of the CDR3; the remainder is reconstructed from the germline J gene. The V call is TRBV19, the J call TRBJ2-3; 7 bases are a match to TRBD1. The germline V gene has CDR1 LNHDA and CDR2 SQIVND (reference sequence). The CDR3 runs 17 residues. The J segment lost 0 bases and the V segment lost 5 bases, leaving 11 bases of the junction unmatched. The sequenced part of the CDR3 DNA is TGTGCCAGTAGTTTCTATGGACAGGTGGGGAGCACAGATACG. Amino acid sequence: CASSFYGQVGSTDT. The CDR3 as a whole reads CASSFYGQVGSTDTQYF. Using reference TRBV19 and TRBJ2-3 for the parts outside the CDR3, the full variable domain is DGGITQSPKYLFRKEGQNVTLSCEQNLNHDAMYWYRQDPGQGLRLIYYSQIVNDFQKGDIAEGYSVSREKKESFPLTVTSAQKNPTAFYLCASSFYGQVGSTDTQYFGPGTRLTVL.

This clone was picked up a small number of times. The CDR3 end is not reached by the read, which stops 3 residues before it; the germline J gene fills it in. The chain is built from TRBV20-1 and TRBJ2-7, with D tentatively TRBD2 (7 bases). The CDR3 is 15 residues long. The germline V gene encodes CDR1 DFQATT and CDR2 SNEGSKA (reference sequence). Trimming removed 0 bases from V and 2 bases from J, with 14 bases in between. CDR3 loop: CSARDGRGAAYEQYF. CDR3 DNA (partial): TGCAGTGCTAGAGACGGCCGGGGGGCTGCCTACGAG.